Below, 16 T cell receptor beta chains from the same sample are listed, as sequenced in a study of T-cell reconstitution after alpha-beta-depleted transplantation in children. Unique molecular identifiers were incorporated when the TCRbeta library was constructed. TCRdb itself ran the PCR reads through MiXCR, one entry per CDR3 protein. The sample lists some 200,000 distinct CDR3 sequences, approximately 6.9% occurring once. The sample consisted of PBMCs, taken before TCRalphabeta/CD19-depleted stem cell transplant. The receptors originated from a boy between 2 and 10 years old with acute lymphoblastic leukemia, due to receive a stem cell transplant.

The CDR3 sequence is CASSSSGTAYNYGYTF. Here the CDR3 DNA reads TGCGCCAGCAGCTCATCCGGGACAGCATACAACTATGGCTACACCTTC. The chain has TRBV5-1 and TRBJ1-2; 7 bases match TRBD1. The CDR3 is 16 amino acids. The trim removed 3 bases at V and 2 bases at J, leaving 10 bases unmatched. Germline CDR1 and CDR2: SGHRS and YFSETQ.

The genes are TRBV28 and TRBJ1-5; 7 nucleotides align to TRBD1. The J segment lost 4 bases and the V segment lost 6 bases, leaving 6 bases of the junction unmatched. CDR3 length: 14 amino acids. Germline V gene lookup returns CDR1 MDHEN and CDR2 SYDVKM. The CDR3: CASRTPGGNQPQHF. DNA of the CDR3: TGTGCCAGCAGAACCCCAGGGGGAAATCAGCCCCAGCATTTT.

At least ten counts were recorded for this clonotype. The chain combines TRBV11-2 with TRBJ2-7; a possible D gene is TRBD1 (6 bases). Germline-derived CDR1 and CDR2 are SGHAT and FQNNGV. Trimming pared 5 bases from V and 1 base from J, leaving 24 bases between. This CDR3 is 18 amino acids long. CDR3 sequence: CASSPIGRGRSKSYEQYF. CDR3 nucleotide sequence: TGTGCCAGCAGCCCCATCGGTAGGGGGAGATCAAAATCCTACGAGCAGTACTTC.

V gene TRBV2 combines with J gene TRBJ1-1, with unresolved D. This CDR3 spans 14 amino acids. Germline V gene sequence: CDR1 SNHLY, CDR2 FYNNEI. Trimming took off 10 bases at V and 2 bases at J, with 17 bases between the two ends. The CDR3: CATHLDLGNTEAFF. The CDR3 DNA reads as TGTGCCACCCACCTAGACTTGGGAAACACTGAAGCTTTCTTT.

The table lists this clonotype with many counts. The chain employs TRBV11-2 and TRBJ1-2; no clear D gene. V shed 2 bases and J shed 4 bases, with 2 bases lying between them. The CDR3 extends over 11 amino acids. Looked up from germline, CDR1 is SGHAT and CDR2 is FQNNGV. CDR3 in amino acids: CASSLSYGYTF. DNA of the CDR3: TGTGCCAGCAGCTTATCCTATGGCTACACCTTC. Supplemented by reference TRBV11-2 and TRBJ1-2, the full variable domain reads EAGVAQSPRYKIIEKRQSVAFWCNPISGHATLYWYQQILGQGPKLLIQFQNNGVVDDSQLPKDRFSAERLKGVDSTLKIQPAKLEDSAVYLCASSLSYGYTFGSGTRLTVV.

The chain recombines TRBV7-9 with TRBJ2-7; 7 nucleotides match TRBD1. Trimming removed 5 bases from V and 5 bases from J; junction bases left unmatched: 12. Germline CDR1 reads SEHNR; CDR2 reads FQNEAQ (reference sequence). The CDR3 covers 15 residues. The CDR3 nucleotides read TGTGCCAGCAGCACGACTAACCAACAGGGGAACGAGCAGTACTTC. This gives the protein CASSTTNQQGNEQYF.

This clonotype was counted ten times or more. CDR3 DNA sequence: TGTGCCAGCAGACTAGCGGGGGGGCCGGTAGATACGCAGTATTTT. It yields the protein CASRLAGGPVDTQYF. This chain uses TRBV28 with TRBJ2-3; 13 nucleotides match TRBD2. CDR3 size: 15 residues. The germline V gene has CDR1 MDHEN and CDR2 SYDVKM. Trimming at V came to 6 bases and at J to 5 bases, leaving 5 bases not matched to a gene.

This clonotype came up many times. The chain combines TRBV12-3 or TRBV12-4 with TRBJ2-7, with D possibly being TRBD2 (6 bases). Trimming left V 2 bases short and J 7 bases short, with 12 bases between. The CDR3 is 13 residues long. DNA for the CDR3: TGTGCCAGCAGTTTACTATCTAGCGAAGAGCAGTACTTC. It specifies CASSLLSSEEQYF.

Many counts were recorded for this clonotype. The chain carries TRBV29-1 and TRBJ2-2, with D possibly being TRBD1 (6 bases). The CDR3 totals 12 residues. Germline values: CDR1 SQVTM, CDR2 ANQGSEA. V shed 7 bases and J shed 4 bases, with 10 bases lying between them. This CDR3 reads CSAGQSTGELFF. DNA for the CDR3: TGCAGCGCAGGACAGTCCACCGGGGAGCTGTTTTTT.

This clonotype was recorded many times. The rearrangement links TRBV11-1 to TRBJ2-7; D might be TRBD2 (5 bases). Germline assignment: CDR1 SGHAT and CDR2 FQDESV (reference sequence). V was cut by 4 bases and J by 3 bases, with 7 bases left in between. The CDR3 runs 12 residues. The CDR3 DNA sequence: TGTGCCAGCAGCTCTGCGGGCTACGAGCAGTACTTC. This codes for CASSSAGYEQYF.

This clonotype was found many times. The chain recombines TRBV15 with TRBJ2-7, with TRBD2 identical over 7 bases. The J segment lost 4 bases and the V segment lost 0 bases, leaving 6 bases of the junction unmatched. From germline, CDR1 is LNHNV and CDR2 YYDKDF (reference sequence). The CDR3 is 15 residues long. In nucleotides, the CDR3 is TGTGCCACCAGCAGAGAAGGGACTAACCATTACGAGCAGTACTTC. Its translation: CATSREGTNHYEQYF. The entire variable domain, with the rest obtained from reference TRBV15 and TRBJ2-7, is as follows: DAMVIQNPRYQVTQFGKPVTLSCSQTLNHNVMYWYQQKSSQAPKLLFHYYDKDFNNEADTPDNFQSRRPNTSFCFLDIRSPGLGDTAMYLCATSREGTNHYEQYFGPGTRLTVT.

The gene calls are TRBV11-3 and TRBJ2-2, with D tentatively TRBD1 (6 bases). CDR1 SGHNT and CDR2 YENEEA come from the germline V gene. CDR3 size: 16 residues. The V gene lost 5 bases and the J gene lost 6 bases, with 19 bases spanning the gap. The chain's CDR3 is CASSPARGGRPGELFF. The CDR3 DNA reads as TGTGCCAGCAGCCCAGCTCGAGGGGGACGACCCGGGGAGCTGTTTTTT.

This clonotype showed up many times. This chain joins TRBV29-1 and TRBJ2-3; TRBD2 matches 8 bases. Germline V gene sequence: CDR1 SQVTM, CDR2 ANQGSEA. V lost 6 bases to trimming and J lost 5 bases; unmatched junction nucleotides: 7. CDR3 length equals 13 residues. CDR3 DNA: TGCAGCGTGGGATGGGCGGGAGGAGATACGCAGTATTTT. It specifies CSVGWAGGDTQYF.

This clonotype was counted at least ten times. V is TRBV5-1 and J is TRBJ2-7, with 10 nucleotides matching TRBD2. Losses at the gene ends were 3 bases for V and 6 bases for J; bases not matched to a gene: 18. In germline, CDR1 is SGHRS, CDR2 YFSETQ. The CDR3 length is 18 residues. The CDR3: CASSWTTSSGGLTVEQYF. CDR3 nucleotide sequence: TGCGCCAGCAGCTGGACGACCTCTAGCGGGGGACTCACCGTCGAGCAGTACTTC. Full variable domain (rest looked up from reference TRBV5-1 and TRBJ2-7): KAGVTQTPRYLIKTRGQQVTLSCSPISGHRSVSWYQQTPGQGLQFLFEYFSETQRNKGNFPGRFSGRQFSNSRSEMNVSTLELGDSALYLCASSWTTSSGGLTVEQYFGPGTRLTVT.

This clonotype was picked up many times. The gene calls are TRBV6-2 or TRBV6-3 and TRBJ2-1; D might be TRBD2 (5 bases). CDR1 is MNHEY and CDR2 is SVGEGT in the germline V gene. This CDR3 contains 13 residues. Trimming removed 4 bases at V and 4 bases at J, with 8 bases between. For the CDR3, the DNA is TGTGCCAGCAGTTTACGGGGATACAATGAGCAGTTCTTC. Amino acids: CASSLRGYNEQFF.

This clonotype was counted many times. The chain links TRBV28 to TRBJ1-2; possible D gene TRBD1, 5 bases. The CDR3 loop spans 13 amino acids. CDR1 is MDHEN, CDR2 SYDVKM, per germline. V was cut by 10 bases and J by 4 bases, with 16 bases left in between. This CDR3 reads CATKTGEGYGYTF. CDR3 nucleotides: TGTGCCACCAAAACGGGGGAGGGCTATGGCTACACCTTC.